What follows is one T cell receptor beta chain and its context. The CDR3 is made up of 13 amino acids. Germline CDR1 and CDR2: DFQATT and SNEGSKA (reference sequence). This record belongs to a study of blood T cells in healthy people across ages. It was with a sample-barcoded 5' primer and a J-beta primer mix that a second PCR of roughly 7 to 12 cycles was run. TCRdb fed the 5' RACE reads into MiXCR, producing one record per CDR3 protein. The repertoire holds about 1 million distinct CDR3 sequences, with less than 50% as singletons. The sample consisted of blood. The chain couples TRBV20-1 to TRBJ2-4, with 7 bases aligning to TRBD2. Near its end, the DNA agrees better with TRBJ2-7, so the J call may be wrong. The clonotype comes from a woman aged 55 to 70 in good health. In DNA form, the CDR3 reads TGCAGTGCTGGCGGGAGAGTGAACTACGAGCAGTACTTC. This sequence encodes CSAGGRVNYEQYF.